This T cell receptor (beta chain) was identified in a study of human T cells and chemical hapten exposure. On the study more broadly: Weekly diphenylcyclopropenone doses were given to patients' scalps across the approximately 25-week study. Mostly female patients had alopecia areata, totalis or universalis.

The CDR3 has 16 residues. CDR1 and CDR2 (germline): SGHTA, FQGTGA. J was trimmed by 6 bases and V by 5 bases; bases with no gene match: 6. TCRdb reprocessed the RACE reads via MiXCR and lists one record per CDR3 protein. The table includes some 70,000 distinct CDR3 sequences, about 31% detected once. Study observations and caveats: Versus controls, significantly more large CDR3 similarity clusters arose from expanded TCRs.

This clonotype has a single count. What it recognizes is unknown. Documented time point: patch test 1, 2 weeks after DPC sensitization. Specified treatment: therapeutic diphenylcyclopropenone sensitization with weekly scalp DPC. The material sequenced was whole blood, taken in connection with sensitization to the hapten diphenylcyclopropenone (DPC). The chain employs TRBV7-3 and TRBJ2-1; 14 bases map to TRBD2. This clonotype was obtained from a man aged 35 to 55 with alopecia areata. Some clones in this sample may be carry-over from other donors' samples. Here the CDR3 DNA reads TGTGCCAGCAGCCCCCTGGGACTAGCGGGAGTCAATGAGCAGTTCTTC. Residues: CASSPLGLAGVNEQFF.